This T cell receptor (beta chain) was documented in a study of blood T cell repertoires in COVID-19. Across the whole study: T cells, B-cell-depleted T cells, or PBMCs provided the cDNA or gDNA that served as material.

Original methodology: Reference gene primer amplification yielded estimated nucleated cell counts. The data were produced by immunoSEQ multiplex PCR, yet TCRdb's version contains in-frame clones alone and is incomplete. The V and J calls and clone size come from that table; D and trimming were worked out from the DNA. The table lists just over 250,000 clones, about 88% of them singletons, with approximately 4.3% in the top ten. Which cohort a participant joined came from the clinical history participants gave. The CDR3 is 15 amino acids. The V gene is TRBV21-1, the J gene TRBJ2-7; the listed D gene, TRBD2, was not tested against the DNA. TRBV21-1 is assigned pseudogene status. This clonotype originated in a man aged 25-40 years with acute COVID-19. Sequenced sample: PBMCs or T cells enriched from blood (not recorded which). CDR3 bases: TGTGCCAGCAGCCATCCTAGAAAGTACTCCTACGAGCAGTACGTC. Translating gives CASSHPRKYSYEQYV.